What follows are 4 T cell receptor beta chains derived from one specimen sequenced in a study of blood T cell repertoires in COVID-19 (TCRdb year 2020). Libraries were built with the immunoSEQ multiplex PCR assay. Imported from immuneACCESS, the table was reduced by TCRdb to in-frame sequences with V and J called. These copies leave out some clones; in studies compared against another copy, an unresolved V gene accounts for under half, and the cause of the remainder is not known. The sample table contains about 34,000 clones; only one count was recorded for about 92% of them. The ten largest clones add up to under 25% of the sample. Sequences were obtained from peripheral blood. The receptors here all came from a man older than 75 with acute or convalescent COVID-19.

The chain carries TRBV9 and TRBJ1-3; D possibly corresponds to TRBD1 (6 bases). CDR1 and CDR2 from the germline V gene are SGDLS and YYNGEE. There are 14 residues in the CDR3. V lost 7 bases and J lost 0, with 11 bases in between. The CDR3 protein is CASGGGRSGNTIYF. The DNA of the CDR3 is TGTGCCAGCGGGGGGGGCCGCTCTGGAAACACCATATATTTT.

The chain employs TRBV2 and TRBJ1-4, with 8 bases identical to TRBD1. The CDR3 extends over 13 amino acids. V was pared by 8 bases and J by 2 bases, with 1 base of the junction left unmatched. Germline values: CDR1 SNHLY, CDR2 FYNNEI. CDR3 protein: CASHRGTNEKLFF. The CDR3 DNA follows: TGTGCCAGCCACAGGGGGACTAATGAAAAACTGTTTTTT.

J is TRBJ2-1 and V is TRBV11-2; 8 bases match TRBD2. The V and J ends lost 1 base and 6 bases, in that order; junction bases with no gene match: 5. CDR3 size: 15 residues. Germline V CDR1 and CDR2: SGHAT, FQNNGV. The CDR3 region has the DNA TGTGCCAGCAGCTTAGTTCGGGGGGGCCTCAATGAGCAGTTCTTC. Protein: CASSLVRGGLNEQFF.

The J gene is TRBJ2-1, the V gene TRBV9; 10 bases match TRBD2. V was pared by 0 bases and J by 5 bases, with 2 bases of the junction left unmatched. CDR3 length: 15 amino acids. The germline gives CDR1 SGDLS, CDR2 YYNGEE. The CDR3 DNA reads TGTGCCAGCAGCGTAGTACTAGCGGGGCACAATGAGCAGTTCTTC. This sequence encodes CASSVVLAGHNEQFF.